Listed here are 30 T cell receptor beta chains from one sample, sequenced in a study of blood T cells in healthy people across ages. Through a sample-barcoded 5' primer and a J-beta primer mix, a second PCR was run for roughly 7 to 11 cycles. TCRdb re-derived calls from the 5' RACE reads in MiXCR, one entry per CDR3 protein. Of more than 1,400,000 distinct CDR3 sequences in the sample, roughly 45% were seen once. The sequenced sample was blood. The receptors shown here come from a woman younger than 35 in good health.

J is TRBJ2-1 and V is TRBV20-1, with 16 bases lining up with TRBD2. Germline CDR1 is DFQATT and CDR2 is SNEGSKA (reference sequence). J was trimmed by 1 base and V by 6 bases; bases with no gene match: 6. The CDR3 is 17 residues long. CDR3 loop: CSAPGLAGGGSYNEQFF. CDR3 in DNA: TGCAGTGCCCCGGGACTAGCGGGAGGGGGATCCTACAATGAGCAGTTCTTC.

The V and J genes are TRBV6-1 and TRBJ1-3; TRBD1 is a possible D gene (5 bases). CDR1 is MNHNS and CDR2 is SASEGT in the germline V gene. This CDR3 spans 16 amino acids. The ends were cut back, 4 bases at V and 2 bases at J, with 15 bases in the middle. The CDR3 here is CASSAGVGVTGNTIYF. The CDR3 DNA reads TGTGCCAGCAGTGCCGGAGTAGGGGTGACTGGAAACACCATATATTTT.

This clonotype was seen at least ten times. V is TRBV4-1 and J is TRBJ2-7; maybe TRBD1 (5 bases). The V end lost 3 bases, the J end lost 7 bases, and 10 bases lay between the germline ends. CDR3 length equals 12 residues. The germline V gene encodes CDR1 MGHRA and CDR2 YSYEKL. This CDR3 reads CASSQLAGEQYF. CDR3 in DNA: TGCGCCAGCAGCCAGCTCGCAGGGGAGCAGTACTTC.

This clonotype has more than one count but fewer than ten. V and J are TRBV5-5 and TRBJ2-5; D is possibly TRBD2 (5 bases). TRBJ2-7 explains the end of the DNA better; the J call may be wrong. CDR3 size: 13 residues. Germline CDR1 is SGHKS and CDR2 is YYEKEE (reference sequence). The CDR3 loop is CASSLPGSDEQYF. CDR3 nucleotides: TGTGCCAGCAGTCTCCCGGGGAGCGACGAGCAGTACTTC.

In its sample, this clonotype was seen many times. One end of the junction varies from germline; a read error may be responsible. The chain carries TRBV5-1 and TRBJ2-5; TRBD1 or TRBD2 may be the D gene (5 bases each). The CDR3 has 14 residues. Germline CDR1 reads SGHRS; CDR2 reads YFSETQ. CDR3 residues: CASSLEWGQETQYF. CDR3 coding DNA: TGTGCCAGCAGTCTAGAATGGGGGCAAGAGACCCAGTACTTC.

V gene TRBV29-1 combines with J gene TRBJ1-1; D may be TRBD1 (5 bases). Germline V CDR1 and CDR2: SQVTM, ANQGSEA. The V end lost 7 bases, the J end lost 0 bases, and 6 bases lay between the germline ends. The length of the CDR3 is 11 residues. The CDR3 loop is CSGGVNTEAFF. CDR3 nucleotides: TGCAGCGGGGGGGTGAACACTGAAGCTTTCTTT. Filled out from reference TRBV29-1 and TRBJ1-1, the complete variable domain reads SAVISQKPSRDICQRGTSLTIQCQVDSQVTMMFWYRQQPGQSLTLIATANQGSEATYESGFVIDKFPISRPNLTFSTLTVSNMSPEDSSIYLCSGGVNTEAFFGQGTRLTVV.

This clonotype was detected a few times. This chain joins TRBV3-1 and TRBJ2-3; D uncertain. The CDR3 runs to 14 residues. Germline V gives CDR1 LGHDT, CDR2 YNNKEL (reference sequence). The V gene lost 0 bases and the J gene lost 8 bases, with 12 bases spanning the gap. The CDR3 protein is CASSQDERYGTQYF. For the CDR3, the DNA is TGTGCCAGCAGCCAAGATGAGCGCTATGGTACGCAGTATTTT.

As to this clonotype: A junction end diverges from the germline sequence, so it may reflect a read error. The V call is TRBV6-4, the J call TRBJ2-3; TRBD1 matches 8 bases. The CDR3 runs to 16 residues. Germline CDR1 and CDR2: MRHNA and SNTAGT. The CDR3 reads CASSGPTGAPTGTQYF. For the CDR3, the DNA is TGTGCCAGCAGTGGCCCGACAGGGGCCCCCACAGGTACGCAGTATTTT.

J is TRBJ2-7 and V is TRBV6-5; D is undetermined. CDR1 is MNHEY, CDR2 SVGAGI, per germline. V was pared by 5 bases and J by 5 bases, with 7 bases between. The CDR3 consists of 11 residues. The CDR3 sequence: CASSTADEQYF. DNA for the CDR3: TGTGCCAGCAGTACGGCCGACGAGCAGTACTTC.

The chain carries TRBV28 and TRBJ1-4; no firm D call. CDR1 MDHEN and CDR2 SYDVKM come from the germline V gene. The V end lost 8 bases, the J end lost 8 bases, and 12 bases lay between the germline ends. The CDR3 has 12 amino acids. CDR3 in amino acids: CASCAGIEKLFF. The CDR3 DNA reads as TGTGCCAGCTGCGCCGGGATCGAAAAACTGTTTTTT. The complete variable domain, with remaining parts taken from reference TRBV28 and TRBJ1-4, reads DVKVTQSSRYLVKRTGEKVFLECVQDMDHENMFWYRQDPGLGLRLIYFSYDVKMKEKGDIPEGYSVSREKKERFSLILESASTNQTSMYLCASCAGIEKLFFGSGTQLSVL.

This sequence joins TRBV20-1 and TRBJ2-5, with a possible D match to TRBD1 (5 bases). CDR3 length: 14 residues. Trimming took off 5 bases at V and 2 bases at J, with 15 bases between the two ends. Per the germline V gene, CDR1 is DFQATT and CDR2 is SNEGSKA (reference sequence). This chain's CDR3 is CSASARQWQETQYF. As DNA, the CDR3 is TGCAGTGCTTCCGCGCGACAGTGGCAAGAGACCCAGTACTTC.

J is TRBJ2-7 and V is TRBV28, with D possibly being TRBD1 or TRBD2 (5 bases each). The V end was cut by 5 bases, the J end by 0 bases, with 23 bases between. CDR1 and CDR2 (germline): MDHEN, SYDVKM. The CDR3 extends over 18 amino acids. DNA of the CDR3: TGTGCCAGCAGTGGGGGAAGTTGGTTGGGGCCCTCCTCCTACGAGCAGTACTTC. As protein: CASSGGSWLGPSSYEQYF.

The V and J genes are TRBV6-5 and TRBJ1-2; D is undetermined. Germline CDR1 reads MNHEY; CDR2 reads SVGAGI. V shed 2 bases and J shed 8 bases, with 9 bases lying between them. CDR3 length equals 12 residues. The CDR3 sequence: CASSYDGMGYTF. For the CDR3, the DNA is TGTGCCAGCAGTTACGATGGGATGGGCTACACCTTC.

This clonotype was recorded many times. This chain's CDR3 is CASSVGQGSYNEQFF. For the CDR3, the DNA is TGTGCCAGCAGCGTGGGACAGGGGTCCTACAATGAGCAGTTCTTC. The chain has TRBV9 and TRBJ2-1; 10 bases are a match to TRBD1. V lost 2 bases and J lost 1; bases outside the gene matches: 0. The CDR3 is 15 residues long. Germline V gene sequence: CDR1 SGDLS, CDR2 YYNGEE.

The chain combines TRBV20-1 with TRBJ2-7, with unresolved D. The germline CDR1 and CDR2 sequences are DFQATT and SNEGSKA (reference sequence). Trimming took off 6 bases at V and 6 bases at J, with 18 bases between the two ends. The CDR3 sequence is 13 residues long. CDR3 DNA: TGCAGTGCCATTCCGGGTACTGTGTCCGAGCAGTACTTC. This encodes CSAIPGTVSEQYF.

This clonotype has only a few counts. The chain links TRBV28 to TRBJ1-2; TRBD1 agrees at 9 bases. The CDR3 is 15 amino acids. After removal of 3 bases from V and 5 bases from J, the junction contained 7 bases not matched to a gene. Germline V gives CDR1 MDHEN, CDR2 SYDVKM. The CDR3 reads CASSFRDRVWYGYTF. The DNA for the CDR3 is TGTGCCAGCAGTTTCCGGGACAGGGTGTGGTATGGCTACACCTTC.

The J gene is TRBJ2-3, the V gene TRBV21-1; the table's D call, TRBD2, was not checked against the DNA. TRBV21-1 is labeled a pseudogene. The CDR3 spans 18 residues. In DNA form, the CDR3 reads TGTGCCAGCAGCTCAAATGGGGGGGGCCCTCCTAGCACAGATACGCAGTATTTT. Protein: CASSSNGGGPPSTDTQYF.

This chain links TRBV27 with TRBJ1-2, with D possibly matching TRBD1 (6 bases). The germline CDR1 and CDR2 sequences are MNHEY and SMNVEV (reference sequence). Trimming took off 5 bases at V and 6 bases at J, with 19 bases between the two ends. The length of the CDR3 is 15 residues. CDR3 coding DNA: TGTGCCAGCAGTGGAGGGGTTGGACAGCGGGATGGCTACACCTTC. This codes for CASSGGVGQRDGYTF.

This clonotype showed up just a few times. CDR3 protein: CASSLGLTLHF. DNA of the CDR3: TGTGCCAGCAGCTTAGGTCTCACCCTCCACTTT. V is TRBV7-2 and J is TRBJ1-6; D is unresolved. There are 11 residues in the CDR3. CDR1 and CDR2 (germline): SGHTA, FQGNSA. V was trimmed by 1 base and J by 14 bases, leaving 6 bases between them. The full variable domain, in which reference TRBV7-2 and TRBJ1-6 provide the parts outside the CDR3, is GAGVSQSPSNKVTEKGKDVELRCDPISGHTALYWYRQSLGQGLEFLIYFQGNSAPDKSGLPSDRFSAERTGGSVSTLTIQRTQQEDSAVYLCASSLGLTLHFGNGTRLTVT.

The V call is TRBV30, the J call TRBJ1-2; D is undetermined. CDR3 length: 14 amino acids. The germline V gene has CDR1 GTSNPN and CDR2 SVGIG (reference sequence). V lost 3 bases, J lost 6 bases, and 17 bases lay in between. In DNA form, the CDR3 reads TGTGCCTGGAGCGCCGCCGAGGAAACGGATGGCTACACCTTC. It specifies CAWSAAEETDGYTF. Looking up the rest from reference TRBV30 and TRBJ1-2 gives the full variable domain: SQTIHQWPATLVQPVGSPLSLECTVEGTSNPNLYWYRQAAGRGLQLLFYSVGIGQISSEVPQNLSASRPQDRQFILSSKKLLLSDSGFYLCAWSAAEETDGYTFGSGTRLTVV.

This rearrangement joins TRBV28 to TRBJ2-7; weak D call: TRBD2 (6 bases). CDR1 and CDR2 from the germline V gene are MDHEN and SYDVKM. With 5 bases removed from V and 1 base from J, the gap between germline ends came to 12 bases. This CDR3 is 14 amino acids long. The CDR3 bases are TGTGCCAGCAGTCCTCCGGGAGATTCCTACGAGCAGTACTTC. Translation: CASSPPGDSYEQYF.

The CDR3 spells CASSPRVGYNEQFF. The CDR3 nucleotides are TGTGCCAGCAGTCCTCGGGTGGGATACAATGAGCAGTTCTTC. V is TRBV6-1 and J is TRBJ2-1; D remains ambiguous. CDR3 length equals 14 residues. Germline CDR1 and CDR2: MNHNS and SASEGT. Trimming cost V 5 bases and J 4 bases, with 12 bases left between them.

CDR3 in amino acids: CSVTGLADYNEQFF. The CDR3 DNA sequence: TGCAGCGTAACGGGACTAGCGGACTACAATGAGCAGTTCTTC. V gene TRBV29-1 combines with J gene TRBJ2-1, with 11 bases aligning to TRBD2. CDR1 and CDR2 from the germline V gene are SQVTM and ANQGSEA. The CDR3 covers 14 residues. Germline trimming cut 6 bases from V and 3 bases from J; bases unmatched to any gene: 4.

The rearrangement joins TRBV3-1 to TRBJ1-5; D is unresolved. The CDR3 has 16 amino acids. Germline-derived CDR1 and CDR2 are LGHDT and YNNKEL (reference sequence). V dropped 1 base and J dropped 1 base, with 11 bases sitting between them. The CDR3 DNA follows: TGTGCCAGCAGCCAAGGTCTGGGTACGAGCAATCAGCCCCAGCATTTT. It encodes CASSQGLGTSNQPQHF.

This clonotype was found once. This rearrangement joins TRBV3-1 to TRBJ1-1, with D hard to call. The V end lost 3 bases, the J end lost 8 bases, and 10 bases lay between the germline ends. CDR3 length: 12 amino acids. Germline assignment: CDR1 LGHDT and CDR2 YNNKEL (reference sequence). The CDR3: CASSQIDSEAFF. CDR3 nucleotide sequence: TGTGCCAGCAGCCAGATTGACTCCGAAGCTTTCTTT.

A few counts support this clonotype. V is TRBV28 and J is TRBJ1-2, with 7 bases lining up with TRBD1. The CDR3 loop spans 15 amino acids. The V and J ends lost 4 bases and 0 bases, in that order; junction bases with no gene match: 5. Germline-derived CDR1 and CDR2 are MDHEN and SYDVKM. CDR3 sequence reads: CASSYRDRPNYGYTF. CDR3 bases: TGTGCCAGCAGTTACCGGGACAGACCTAACTATGGCTACACCTTC.

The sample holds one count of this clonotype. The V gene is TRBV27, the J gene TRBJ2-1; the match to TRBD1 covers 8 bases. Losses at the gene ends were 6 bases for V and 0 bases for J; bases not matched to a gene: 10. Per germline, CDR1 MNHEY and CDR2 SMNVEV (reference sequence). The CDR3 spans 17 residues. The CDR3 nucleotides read TGTGCCAGCAGACCTGCAGGGGGCTATAGCTCCTACAATGAGCAGTTCTTC. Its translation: CASRPAGGYSSYNEQFF.

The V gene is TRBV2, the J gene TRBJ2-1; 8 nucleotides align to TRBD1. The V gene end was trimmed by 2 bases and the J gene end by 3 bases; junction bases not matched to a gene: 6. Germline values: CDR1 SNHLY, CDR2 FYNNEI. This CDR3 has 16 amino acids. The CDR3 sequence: CASSEKMDRDYNEQFF. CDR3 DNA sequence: TGTGCCAGCAGTGAAAAGATGGACAGGGACTACAATGAGCAGTTCTTC. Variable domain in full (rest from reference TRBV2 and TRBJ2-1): EPEVTQTPSHQVTQMGQEVILRCVPISNHLYFYWYRQILGQKVEFLVSFYNNEISEKSEIFDDQFSVERPDGSNFTLKIRSTKLEDSAMYFCASSEKMDRDYNEQFFGPGTRLTVL.

CDR3 nucleotides: TGCAGTGCGAGCCCGCTGGAGACCCAGTACTTC. Translated, it gives CSASPLETQYF. V is TRBV20-1 and J is TRBJ2-5; D gene unclear. Germline V gene lookup returns CDR1 DFQATT and CDR2 SNEGSKA (reference sequence). The CDR3 loop spans 11 amino acids. The V end was cut by 6 bases, the J end by 5 bases, with 10 bases between.

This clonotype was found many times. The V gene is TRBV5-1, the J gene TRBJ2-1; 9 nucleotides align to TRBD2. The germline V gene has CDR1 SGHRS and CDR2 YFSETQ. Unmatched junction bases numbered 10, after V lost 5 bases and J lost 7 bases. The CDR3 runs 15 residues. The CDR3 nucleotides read TGCGCCAGCAGGGGTAGCGGGGGCCTTAGTAATGAGCAGTTCTTC. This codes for CASRGSGGLSNEQFF.